Listed below are T cell receptor beta chains from one sample, sequenced in a study of CD8 T cell repertoires and HIV-1 epitope variants. No antigen has been assigned to these receptors. Method: immunoSEQ multiplex PCR; TCRdb's copy keeps in-frame clones and lacks some. This table has under 3,000 clones, around 73% appearing once. Sequencing was carried out using cultured CD8+ T cells derived from PBMCs. These receptors were obtained from a male donor with HIV. Each CDR3 is given with its conserved first and last residue. D genes are given only for firm matches. Size values are once, few and many counts, or a class for expanded clones, and some rows have none.

j_call	clone_size	v_call	d_call	cdr3_nt	cdr3_aa
TRBJ2-7	.	TRBV6-6	TRBD2	TGTGCCAGCAGTTACGGCTTGGCTAGCGGGAACACCGAGCAGTACTTC	CASSYGLASGNTEQYF
TRBJ2-7	.	TRBV9	.	TGTGCCAGCAGCGGCCCGGACAGCCTGCAGTACTTC	CASSGPDSLQYF
TRBJ1-1	once	TRBV5-4	.	TGTGCCAGCAGCTTGATTGGAGGGAACACTGAAGCTTTCTTT	CASSLIGGNTEAFF
TRBJ2-7	.	TRBV5-6	.	TGTGCCAGCGGGGGGACGTGGGGAGACGAGCAGTACTTC	CASGGTWGDEQYF
TRBJ2-3	.	TRBV5-8	TRBD2	TGTGCCAGCAGCTCCCGGAGGCTTCTAGCGGGAGACACGCAGTATTTT	CASSSRRLLAGDTQYF
TRBJ2-2	.	TRBV6-1	.	TGTGCCAGCAGTGACAAGGGGGAGACCGGGGAGCTGTTTTTT	CASSDKGETGELFF
TRBJ2-1	.	TRBV9	TRBD2	TGTGCCAGCAGCGCCGGAGCGGGGTGGAATGAGCAGTTCTTC	CASSAGAGWNEQFF
TRBJ2-7	.	TRBV19	TRBD1	TGTGCCAGTAGTGCTGGGACAGCTACCTACGAGCAGTACTTC	CASSAGTATYEQYF
TRBJ2-7	.	TRBV7-3	.	TGTGCCAGCAGCCCGCTAGGTCTCTCCTACGAGCAGTACTTC	CASSPLGLSYEQYF
TRBJ2-1	.	TRBV5-4	TRBD2	TGTGCCAGCAGCTTATCTAGCGGGAGGGGTGATGAGCAGTTCTTC	CASSLSSGRGDEQFF
TRBJ1-1	few	TRBV15	.	TGTGCCACCAGCAGAGAACTACCTTCGAACACTGAAGCTTTCTTT	CATSRELPSNTEAFF
TRBJ1-2	.	TRBV21-1	.	TGTGCCAGCAGCAAAAAAAACCACCCTCAGAGAGCTAACTATGGCTACACCTTC	CASSKKNHPQRANYGYTF
TRBJ2-5	once	TRBV2	TRBD1	TGTGCCAGCAAGTTCCCAGGGACAGAAGAGACCCAGTACTTC	CASKFPGTEETQYF
TRBJ1-3	.	TRBV9	.	TGTGCCAGCGACTCGGGGGGACGTGGAAACACCATATATTTT	CASDSGGRGNTIYF
TRBJ2-2	.	TRBV27	TRBD1	TGTGCCAGCAGTCCGGGACAGCTAACGTACACCGGGGAGCTGTTTTTT	CASSPGQLTYTGELFF
TRBJ1-1	.	TRBV6-6	TRBD1	TGTGCCAGCAGCCTCGGACAGGGATTGACTGAAGCTTTCTTT	CASSLGQGLTEAFF
TRBJ1-1	once	TRBV5-6	.	TGTGCCAGCAGGGAGCAAGGGGGTACTGAAGCTTTCTTT	CASREQGGTEAFF
TRBJ1-5	.	TRBV19	.	TGTGCCAGTAGTCTCGACCTACTCTCCAATCAGCCCCAGCATTTT	CASSLDLLSNQPQHF
TRBJ2-7	.	TRBV6-5	TRBD2	TGTGCCGTCAATAGCGGGGTCAGCTCCTACGAGCAGTACTTC	CAVNSGVSSYEQYF
TRBJ2-5	.	TRBV28	TRBD1	TGTGCCAGCAGTTCCCCGGGACAGGAGAGTAAAGAGACCCAGTACTTC	CASSSPGQESKETQYF
TRBJ2-4	.	TRBV27	TRBD2	TGTGCCAGCAGTGATGCGACTAGCGGTACCAAAAACATTCAGTACTTC	CASSDATSGTKNIQYF
TRBJ2-2	.	TRBV4-1	.	TGCGCCAGCAGCCAAGATCCATTGGGGGCGGGGGAGCTGTTTTTT	CASSQDPLGAGELFF
TRBJ1-3	.	TRBV7-2	.	TGTGCCAGCAGCTTAGTCGCAGGCCCGTCTGGAAACACCATATATTTT	CASSLVAGPSGNTIYF
TRBJ1-2	.	TRBV4-2	TRBD1	TGTGCCAGCAGCCAAGTGAGGGACAGCTATGGCTACACCTTC	CASSQVRDSYGYTF
TRBJ1-2	.	TRBV5-1	.	TGCGCCAGCAACCTTGGTCCAGGGGATTACTATGGCTACACCTTC	CASNLGPGDYYGYTF
TRBJ2-1	.	TRBV6-4	TRBD2	TGTGCCAGCAGTGACAGGGCGGGAGATATCGATGAGCAGTTCTTC	CASSDRAGDIDEQFF
TRBJ1-1	.	TRBV10-2	.	TGCGCCAGCAGTGACCTGGGCGCAGGGGACATGAACACTGAAGCTTTCTTT	CASSDLGAGDMNTEAFF
TRBJ2-7	.	TRBV9	TRBD1	TGTGCCAGCAGCGTAGAGGGGGCCCCCCACTACGAGCAGTACTTC	CASSVEGAPHYEQYF
TRBJ2-1	once	TRBV19	TRBD2	TGTGCCAGTAGTATAACTAGCGGGGGGGCTGAACAGTTCTTC	CASSITSGGAEQFF
TRBJ1-1	.	TRBV28	.	TGTGCCAGCAGTTTAGGGACTGAAGCTTTCTTT	CASSLGTEAFF
TRBJ1-4	.	TRBV9	.	TGTGCCAGCAGCGTAGATACCCATCGGGGTGAAAAACTGTTTTTT	CASSVDTHRGEKLFF
TRBJ1-1	.	TRBV19	.	TGTGCCAGTAGTATCGGTCAGTTAACTGAAGCTTTCTTT	CASSIGQLTEAFF
TRBJ2-2	.	TRBV7-8	TRBD1	TGTGCCAGCAGCTTGGGGACAGGGCTCACCGGGGAGCTGTTTTTT	CASSLGTGLTGELFF
TRBJ2-7	large	TRBV27	.	TGTGCCAGCAGCTTAACCTCAGGGACTTTCGCCTACGAGCAGTACTTC	CASSLTSGTFAYEQYF
TRBJ2-6	.	TRBV6-5	.	TGTGCCAGCAGTTACTCGACGGGGGCTGGGGCCAACGTCCTGACTTTC	CASSYSTGAGANVLTF
TRBJ2-2	.	TRBV11-3	TRBD2	TGTGCCAGCAGCTTAGGACGTAGTACTAGCGCGGGACCCGGGGAGCTGTTTTTT	CASSLGRSTSAGPGELFF
TRBJ2-7	.	TRBV27	.	TGTGCCAGCAGTTCTCTCCTTTCTGGGATCGTCTACGAGCAGTACTTC	CASSSLLSGIVYEQYF
TRBJ2-1	few	TRBV19	.	TGTGCCAGTAGTATAGGTTTAGGCTACAATGAGCAGTTCTTC	CASSIGLGYNEQFF
TRBJ2-1	.	TRBV6-5	.	TGTGCCAGCAGTTACGGGGGGTCTGTTGAGCAGTTCTTC	CASSYGGSVEQFF
TRBJ2-1	.	TRBV5-6	.	TGTGCCAGCAGCTTGATAGACAGTCACAATGAGCAGTTCTTC	CASSLIDSHNEQFF
TRBJ2-7	.	TRBV6-1	.	TGTGCCAGCAGTGCTCGGGACAACGGCTACGAGCAGTACTTC	CASSARDNGYEQYF
TRBJ2-7	.	TRBV7-9	TRBD2	TGTGCCAGCAGCTTAGTGGGCGGGGGTGCCTACGAGCAGTACTTC	CASSLVGGGAYEQYF
TRBJ2-1	.	TRBV18	.	TGTGCCAGCTCACCACCGGGAGTTTACAATGAGCAGTTCTTC	CASSPPGVYNEQFF
TRBJ2-3	.	TRBV7-6	.	TGTGCCAGCAGCTTAGGTCGGCTACCCCCCGCAGATACGCAGTATTTT	CASSLGRLPPADTQYF
TRBJ1-1	few	TRBV10-1	.	TGCGCCAGCAATTCTAAACGGGCCACTGAAGCTTTCTTT	CASNSKRATEAFF
TRBJ2-7	.	TRBV13	.	TGTGCCAGCAGCTTAACGCAGGCCACCTACGAGCAGTACTTC	CASSLTQATYEQYF
TRBJ1-1	large	TRBV4-3	.	TGCGCCAGCAGCCAAGATGTTGGGCAGGGGAACACTGAAGCTTTCTTT	CASSQDVGQGNTEAFF
TRBJ2-7	.	TRBV11-2	.	TGTGCCAGCAGCCCGAATACGGGGGTCCGCGAGCAGTACTTC	CASSPNTGVREQYF
TRBJ2-7	few	TRBV7-6	.	TGTGCCAGCAGCTTAGAGGCAGACTCCTACTACGAGCAGTACTTC	CASSLEADSYYEQYF
TRBJ2-1	.	TRBV5-1	.	TGCGCCAGCAGCTTGGAACAGACCAGCAATGAGCAGTTCTTC	CASSLEQTSNEQFF
TRBJ1-2	.	TRBV6-5	.	TGTGCCAGCAGAATCCGGGACAACTATGGCTACACCTTC	CASRIRDNYGYTF
TRBJ2-7	.	TRBV19	.	TGTGCCAGTAGTTCCCAGTTCAGCTCCTACGAGCAGTACTTC	CASSSQFSSYEQYF